This TCR beta chain came from a study of control samples from healthy donors and cancer patients. The protocol was immunoSEQ multiplex PCR, while the TCRdb copy is restricted to in-frame clones and leaves out a portion. Altogether about 130,000 clones are present, approximately 92% being singletons, with the ten largest covering 2% to 2.5%. The CDR3 is made up of 13 amino acids. Germline CDR1 is ENHRY and CDR2 is SYGVKD. The V end was cut by 3 bases, the J end by 8 bases, with 11 bases between. Sequenced input: blood. This clonotype was sampled from a woman between 50 and 59 years old in good health. The chain joins TRBV10-3 to TRBJ2-4; D might be TRBD1 (8 bases). The CDR3 nucleotides read TGTGCCATCAGTGACACAGGGGGGGACATTCAGTACTTC. Amino acids: CAISDTGGDIQYF.